This TCR beta chain was observed in a study of T-cell memory formation after mild COVID-19. Study observations and caveats: A balance of CD4 and CD8 characterized clones contracting day 15 to 85, whereas later expanders leaned CD4+.

A single record per CDR3 protein comes from TCRdb applying MiXCR to the 5' RACE reads. The table lists a few hundred thousand distinct CDR3 sequences, approximately 27% of them singletons. This clonotype was detected only a few times. Its antigen remains unidentified. Sequencing was carried out using PBMCs or a T cell subset sorted from them (not recorded which). This clonotype was obtained from an adult woman who had mild COVID-19 (a few samples of this study predate the infection). Cell type and time point are not known.

In nucleotides, the CDR3 is TGTGCCAGCAGCAGAGCGACTGGAGAGCAGTACTTC. Translation gives CASSRATGEQYF. The chain couples TRBV7-9 to TRBJ2-7; D unresolved. Deletions cut 5 bases from V and 7 bases from J, with 12 bases between. There are 12 residues in the CDR3. Germline V gene lookup returns CDR1 SEHNR and CDR2 FQNEAQ (reference sequence).